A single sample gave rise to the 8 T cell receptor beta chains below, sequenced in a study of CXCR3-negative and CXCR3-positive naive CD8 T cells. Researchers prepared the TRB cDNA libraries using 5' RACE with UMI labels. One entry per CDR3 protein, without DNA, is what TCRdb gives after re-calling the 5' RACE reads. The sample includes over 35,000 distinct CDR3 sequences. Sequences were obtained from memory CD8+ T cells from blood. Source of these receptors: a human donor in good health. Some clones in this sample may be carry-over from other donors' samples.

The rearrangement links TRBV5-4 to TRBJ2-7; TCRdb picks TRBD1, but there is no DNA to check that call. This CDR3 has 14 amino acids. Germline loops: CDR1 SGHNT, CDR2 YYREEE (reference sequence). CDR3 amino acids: CASSPGTGSYEQYF.

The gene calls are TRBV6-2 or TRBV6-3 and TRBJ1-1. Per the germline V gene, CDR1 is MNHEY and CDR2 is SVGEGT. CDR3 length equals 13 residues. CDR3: CASSYSRQTEAFF.

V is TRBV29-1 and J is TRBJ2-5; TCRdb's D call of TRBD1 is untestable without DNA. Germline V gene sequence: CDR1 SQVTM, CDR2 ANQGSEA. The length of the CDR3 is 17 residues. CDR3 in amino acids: CSVASMTGTVYQETQYF.

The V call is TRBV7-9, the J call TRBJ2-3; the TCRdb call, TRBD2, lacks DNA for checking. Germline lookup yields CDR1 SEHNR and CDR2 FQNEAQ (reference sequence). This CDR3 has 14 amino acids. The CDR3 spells CASSQTMRADTQYF.

CDR3 residues: CASSALLSSSYEQYF. The chain is built from TRBV27 and TRBJ2-7; TCRdb lists TRBD2, though no DNA is available to test this call. Germline V gene lookup returns CDR1 MNHEY and CDR2 SMNVEV (reference sequence). The CDR3 runs 15 residues.

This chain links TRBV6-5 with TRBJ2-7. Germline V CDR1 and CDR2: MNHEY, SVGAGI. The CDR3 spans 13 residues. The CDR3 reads CASAPVPVYEQYF.

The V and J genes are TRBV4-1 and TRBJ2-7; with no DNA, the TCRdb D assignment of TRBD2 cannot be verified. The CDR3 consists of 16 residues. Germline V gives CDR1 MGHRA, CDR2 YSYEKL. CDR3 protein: CASSPRSGGDLYEQYF.

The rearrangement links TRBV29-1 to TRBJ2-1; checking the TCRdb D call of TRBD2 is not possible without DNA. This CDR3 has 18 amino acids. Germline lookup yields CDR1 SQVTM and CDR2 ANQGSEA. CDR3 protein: CSVEGGTSGSFTYNEQFF.